This T cell receptor beta chain was recorded in a study of blood T cell repertoires in COVID-19. About the study: Donors in the United States, Italy and Spain gave samples during acute or convalescent COVID-19. Nucleic acid was either cDNA or gDNA, and it came from T cells, B-cell-depleted T cells, or PBMCs.

Original data processing: The assay estimated nucleated cells by amplifying reference gene primers. Profiling relied on immunoSEQ multiplex PCR, and the TCRdb table lists in-frame clones only, not all of them. V, J and clone size derive from that table, while D and trimming were established from the DNA sequence. Seen here are 150,000 to 200,000 clones, about 81% observed once, and the top ten hold less than 20%. The V gene end was trimmed by 6 bases and the J gene end by 1 base; junction bases not matched to a gene: 2. The germline gives CDR1 WNHNN, CDR2 SYGVQD (reference sequence). The CDR3 is 13 amino acids.

The chain couples TRBV10-1 to TRBJ1-1, with 7 bases matching TRBD1. This TCR derives from a woman aged 80 or over with acute or convalescent COVID-19. What was sequenced was peripheral blood. The CDR3: CASSDRANTEAFF. The CDR3 bases are TGCGCCAGCAGCGACAGGGCGAACACTGAAGCTTTCTTT.